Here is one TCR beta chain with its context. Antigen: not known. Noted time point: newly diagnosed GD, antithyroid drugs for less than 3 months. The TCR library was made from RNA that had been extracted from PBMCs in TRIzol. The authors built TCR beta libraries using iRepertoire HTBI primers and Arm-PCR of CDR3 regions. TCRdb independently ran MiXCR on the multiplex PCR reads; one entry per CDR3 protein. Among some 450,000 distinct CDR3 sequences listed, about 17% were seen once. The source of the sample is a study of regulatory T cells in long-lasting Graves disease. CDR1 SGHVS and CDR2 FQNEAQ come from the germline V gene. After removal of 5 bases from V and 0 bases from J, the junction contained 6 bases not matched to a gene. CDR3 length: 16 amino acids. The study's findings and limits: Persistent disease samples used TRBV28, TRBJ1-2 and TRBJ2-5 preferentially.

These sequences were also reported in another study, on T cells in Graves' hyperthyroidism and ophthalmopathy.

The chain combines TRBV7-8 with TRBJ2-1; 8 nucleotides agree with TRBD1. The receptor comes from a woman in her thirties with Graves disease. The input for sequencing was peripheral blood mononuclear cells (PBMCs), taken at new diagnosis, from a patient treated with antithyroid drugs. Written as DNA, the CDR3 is TGTGCCAGCAGCATATCCGGGACAGGCTCCTACAATGAGCAGTTCTTC. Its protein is CASSISGTGSYNEQFF.